These 5 T cell receptor beta chains came from one sample sequenced in a study of T cell changes during pregnancy in multiple sclerosis. Data came from immunoSEQ multiplex PCR; TCRdb stores just in-frame clones and leaves some out. The table has 15,000 to 20,000 clones, roughly 91% seen once. Sample: CD4+ T cells from peripheral blood mononuclear cells, taken in the first trimester of pregnancy. These receptors originate from a female donor in good health, enrolled as a control in a pregnancy study.

The gene calls are TRBV5-4 and TRBJ2-3; 10 bases agree with TRBD1. CDR1 and CDR2 (germline): SGHNT, YYREEE (reference sequence). The CDR3 consists of 16 residues. The V segment lost 4 bases and the J segment 2 bases; nucleotides outside the gene matches: 7. CDR3 loop: CASSGGQGGFTDTQYF. CDR3 nucleotides: TGTGCCAGCAGCGGAGGACAGGGGGGCTTCACAGATACGCAGTATTTT.

The chain joins TRBV29-1 to TRBJ1-1; TRBD1 aligns across 7 bases. V was pared by 6 bases and J by 6 bases, with 10 bases of the junction left unmatched. CDR3 length equals 13 residues. Germline values: CDR1 SQVTM, CDR2 ANQGSEA. CDR3 bases: TGCAGCGTCCTCCCTGACAGGGTAGCTGAAGCTTTCTTT. It yields the protein CSVLPDRVAEAFF.

The chain is built from TRBV7-9 and TRBJ1-1, with D possibly matching TRBD1 (5 bases). The V gene lost 6 bases and the J gene lost 4 bases, with 12 bases spanning the gap. The germline V gene has CDR1 SEHNR and CDR2 FQNEAQ (reference sequence). The CDR3 extends over 13 amino acids. This CDR3 reads CASSWGRITEAFF. CDR3 bases: TGTGCCAGCAGTTGGGGCAGGATCACTGAAGCTTTCTTT.

V and J are TRBV6-5 and TRBJ2-1; TRBD2 aligns across 10 bases. The J segment lost 7 bases and the V segment lost 8 bases, leaving 8 bases of the junction unmatched. The CDR3 is made up of 14 amino acids. CDR1 MNHEY and CDR2 SVGAGI come from the germline V gene. The CDR3 here is CASSEAGGRNEQFF. The CDR3 DNA reads TGTGCCAGCTCAGAAGCGGGGGGGCGAAATGAGCAGTTCTTC.

This chain links TRBV7-8 with TRBJ1-1; 8 nucleotides line up with TRBD1. Germline assignment: CDR1 SGHVS and CDR2 FQNEAQ. V lost 5 bases, J lost 2 bases, and 7 bases stayed unmatched. CDR3 length equals 15 residues. In DNA form, the CDR3 reads TGTGCCAGCAGCCGGGCAGGACAGGGAAACACTGAAGCTTTCTTT. It specifies CASSRAGQGNTEAFF. Complete variable domain (other parts from reference TRBV7-8 and TRBJ1-1): GAGVSQSPRYKVAKRGQDVALRCDPISGHVSLFWYQQALGQGPEFLTYFQNEAQLDKSGLPSDRFFAERPEGSVSTLKIQRTQQEDSAVYLCASSRAGQGNTEAFFGQGTRLTVV.